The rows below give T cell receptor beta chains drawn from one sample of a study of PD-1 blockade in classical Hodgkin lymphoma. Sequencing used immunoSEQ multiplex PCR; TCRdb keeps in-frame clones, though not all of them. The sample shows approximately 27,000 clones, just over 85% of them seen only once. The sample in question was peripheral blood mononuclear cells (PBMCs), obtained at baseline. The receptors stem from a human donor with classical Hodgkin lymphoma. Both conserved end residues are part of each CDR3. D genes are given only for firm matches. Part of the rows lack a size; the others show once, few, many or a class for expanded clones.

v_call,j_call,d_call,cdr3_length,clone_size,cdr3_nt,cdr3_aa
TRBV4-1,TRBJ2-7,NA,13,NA,TGCGCCAGCAGCCAAGTGACTAACTACGAGCAGTACTTC,CASSQVTNYEQYF
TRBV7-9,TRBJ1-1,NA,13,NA,TGTGCCAGCAGGAGAGGGGTGAACACTGAAGCTTTCTTT,CASRRGVNTEAFF
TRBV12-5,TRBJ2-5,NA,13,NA,TGTGCTAGTGGTTTGAGGCCGGGGGAGACCCAGTACTTC,CASGLRPGETQYF
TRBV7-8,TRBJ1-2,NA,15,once,TGTGCCAGCAGCTTAGGTCCCGGGGTCGCCTATGGCTACACCTTC,CASSLGPGVAYGYTF
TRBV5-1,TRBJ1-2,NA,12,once,TGCGCCAGCAGCTCGATGGACTATGGCTACACCTTC,CASSSMDYGYTF
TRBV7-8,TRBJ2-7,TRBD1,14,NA,TGTGCCAGCAGCCTGACAGGGAACGGGCTCGAGCAGTACTTC,CASSLTGNGLEQYF
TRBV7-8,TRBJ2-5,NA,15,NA,TGTGCCAGCAGCTTATACCGCCGGCCGGCGGAGACCCAGTACTTC,CASSLYRRPAETQYF
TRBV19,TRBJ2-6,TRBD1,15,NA,TGTGCCAGTACAACAGGGGGAGCTGGGGCCAACGTCCTGACTTTC,CASTTGGAGANVLTF
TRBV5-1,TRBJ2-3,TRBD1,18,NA,TGCGCCAGCAGAGAAAATATTGGGACAGTCGGGAGCACAGATACGCAGTATTTT,CASRENIGTVGSTDTQYF
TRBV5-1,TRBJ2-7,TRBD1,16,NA,TGCGCCAGCAGCGCGAGGACAGGACAGACTTTCTACGAGCAGTACTTC,CASSARTGQTFYEQYF
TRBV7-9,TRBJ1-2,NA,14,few,TGTGCCAGCAGCTTAGGTACAGACAACTATGGCTACACCTTC,CASSLGTDNYGYTF
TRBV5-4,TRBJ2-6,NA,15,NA,TGTGCCAGCACCCCTAGGCAGGAGGGGGCCAACGTCCTGACTTTC,CASTPRQEGANVLTF
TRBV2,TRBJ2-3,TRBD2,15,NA,TGTGCCAGCAGTGAACAAGGGACTAAAACAGATACGCAGTATTTT,CASSEQGTKTDTQYF
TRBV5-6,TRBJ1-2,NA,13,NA,TGTGCCAGCAGCTTGGCGAGAATCTATGGCTACACCTTC,CASSLARIYGYTF
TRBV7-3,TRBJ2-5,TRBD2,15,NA,TGTGCCAGCAGCTCGGGACTAGCGGGGGAAGAGACCCAGTACTTC,CASSSGLAGEETQYF
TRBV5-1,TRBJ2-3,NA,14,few,TGCGCCAGCAGCTTGATAGGCGCTCTAGATACGCAGTATTTT,CASSLIGALDTQYF
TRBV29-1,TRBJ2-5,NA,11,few,TGCAGCGTTGCCAGTTCCGAGACCCAGTACTTC,CSVASSETQYF
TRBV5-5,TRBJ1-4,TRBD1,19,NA,TGTGCCAGCAGCCAGAAATCGACGGGACAGGCAACAACTAATGAAAAACTGTTTTTT,CASSQKSTGQATTNEKLFF
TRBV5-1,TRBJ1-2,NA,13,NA,TGCGCCAGCAGCTTGGCAGGATACTATGGCTACACCTTC,CASSLAGYYGYTF
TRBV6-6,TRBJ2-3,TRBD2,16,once,TGTGCCAGCAGTTCCGGACTAGCGGGGGGTTCAGATACGCAGTATTTT,CASSSGLAGGSDTQYF
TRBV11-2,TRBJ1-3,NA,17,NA,TGTGCCAGCAGCTTAGTAAGGTTAACAAACTCTGGAAACACCATATATTTT,CASSLVRLTNSGNTIYF
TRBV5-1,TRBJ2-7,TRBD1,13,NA,TGCGCCAGCAGCTTTACAGGGGGCGGCGAGCAGTACTTC,CASSFTGGGEQYF
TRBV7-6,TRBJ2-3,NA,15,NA,TGTGCCAGCAGCTTATATACGGGGAGCACAGATACGCAGTATTTT,CASSLYTGSTDTQYF
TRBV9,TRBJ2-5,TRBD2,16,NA,TGTGCCAGCAGCGTATATGGTAGCGGGGGGGAAGAGACCCAGTACTTC,CASSVYGSGGEETQYF
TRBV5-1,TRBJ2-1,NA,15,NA,TGCGCCAGCAGCTTGGTCAGGACCTCCTACAATGAGCAGTTCTTC,CASSLVRTSYNEQFF
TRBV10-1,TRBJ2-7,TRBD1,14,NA,TGCGCCAGCAGACGATCAGGGGGATCTCGGGAGCAGTACTTC,CASRRSGGSREQYF